The rows below give T cell receptor beta chains drawn from one sample of a study of immune cell composition in non-small cell lung cancer. Measured with immunoSEQ multiplex PCR; TCRdb has only the in-frame clones, and not every one. This sample has approximately 6,700 clones, with about 68% found just once. The sample taken for sequencing was non-adjacent lung tissue. Receptors originate from a human donor with non-small cell lung cancer. CDR3s include the opening cysteine and the closing phenylalanine or tryptophan. A D gene is named only where the DNA matches it firmly. Clone size is given for some rows only: seen once, a few or many times, or a class if the clone is expanded.

clone_size j_call d_call v_call cdr3_aa
NA TRBJ2-7 NA TRBV13 CASSLSLAKYEQYF
few TRBJ2-1 NA TRBV9 CASSPLSGKQTDEQFF
medium-sized TRBJ1-2 TRBD1 TRBV2 CASSGQGVYYTF
NA TRBJ2-1 TRBD2 TRBV2 CASSEFPRGVSYNEQFF
few TRBJ2-7 NA TRBV7-8 CASSLARGEQYF
NA TRBJ1-5 NA TRBV27 CASSLQGRGQPQHF
NA TRBJ2-1 TRBD1 TRBV5-1 CASSLTPGTGGNEQFF
few TRBJ1-5 TRBD1 TRBV30 CAWSVVGTGHNQPQHF
once TRBJ2-7 TRBD1 TRBV4-2 CASSQDPQGGAYEQYF
NA TRBJ2-1 NA TRBV18 CASSLGGYAGNEQFF
NA TRBJ1-1 TRBD1 TRBV28 CASSFPRGRWGTEAFF
NA TRBJ2-1 TRBD2 TRBV4-2 CASSQVAGEDNEQFF
medium-sized TRBJ1-5 NA TRBV28 CASSNRGFQTPNQPQHF